This paragraph covers one TCR beta chain sequence. Its specificity is not known. The CDR3 sequence is 13 residues long. V shed 5 bases and J 6 bases; nucleotides not matched to a gene: 5. Germline values: CDR1 SGHTA, CDR2 FQGNSA. A process of 5'RACE template switching, which added a universal primer site and UMIs, was used to make TCR cDNA. MiXCR, applied by TCRdb to the 5' RACE reads, yields one record per CDR3 protein. The profile shows about 260,000 distinct CDR3 sequences, over 4.5% of them singletons. This sample is drawn from a study of T cells after yellow fever vaccination. Study results and caveats: Primary-vaccination clones mostly resurfaced post-booster (roughly 97% CD4, roughly 87% CD8).

The chain combines TRBV7-2 with TRBJ2-7, with TRBD1 matching over 9 bases. Specimen: CD4+ T cells sorted from PBMCs, collected on the day of the yellow fever booster vaccination. This receptor was taken from a young man who received the YFV17D yellow fever vaccine. Here the CDR3 reads CASSQGQGLEQYF. The CDR3 coding sequence is TGTGCCAGCAGCCAGGGACAGGGACTCGAGCAGTACTTC.